This TCR beta chain appears in the sequencing data of a study of shared clonotypes between healthy human individuals. CD8 cells regarded as naive lacked CD45RO, were positively chosen for CCR7, and omitted terminally differentiated effector memory CD45RA+ cells. Clones were sequenced by immunoSEQ multiplex PCR, and TCRdb holds only the in-frame ones, with some missing. The sample records 2 million to 2.5 million clones, roughly 91% being singletons. CDR3 length: 15 residues. Trimming removed 1 base at V and 3 bases at J, with 13 bases between. CDR1 MDHEN and CDR2 SYDVKM come from the germline V gene.

This sequence joins TRBV28 and TRBJ2-7; D might be TRBD1 or TRBD2, each matching 5 bases. The source is a man aged 18-30 years in good health. Some clones in this sample may be carry-over from other donors' samples. Input material: naive CD8+ T cells from PBMCs. The CDR3 DNA reads as TGTGCCAGCAGTTTATATCTCGGGGCCGACTACGAGCAGTACTTC. Its translation: CASSLYLGADYEQYF.